The 23 T cell receptor beta chains reported below all come from one sample, sequenced in a study of blood T cell repertoires in COVID-19. Some clones are missing from TCRdb's copy, which holds only in-frame ones; the method was immunoSEQ multiplex PCR. The table records under 110,000 clones, 85% to 95% of them present only once. The sequencing input was peripheral blood. These receptors all stem from a middle-aged man with active COVID-19.

The V call is TRBV28, the J call TRBJ1-4; D gene uncertain. V dropped 4 bases and J dropped 0 bases, with 12 bases sitting between them. The length of the CDR3 is 16 residues. Germline CDR1 reads MDHEN; CDR2 reads SYDVKM. The CDR3, as DNA: TGTGCCAGCAGTTCTCAGGCCCTAACAACTAATGAAAAACTGTTTTTT. Its protein is CASSSQALTTNEKLFF.

The chain couples TRBV6-5 to TRBJ1-2; 8 bases are shared with TRBD1. V gave up 2 bases and J gave up 6 bases; unmatched junction bases: 5. This CDR3 region has 14 residues. From germline, CDR1 is MNHEY and CDR2 SVGAGI. CDR3 sequence (DNA): TGTGCCAGCAGTTACGGCGACAGGGGCGATGGCTACACCTTC. Its translation is CASSYGDRGDGYTF.

This clone was seen more than once but under ten times. This sequence joins TRBV12-3 or TRBV12-4 and TRBJ1-6; 8 nucleotides align to TRBD1. Losses at the gene ends were 7 bases for V and 9 bases for J; bases not matched to a gene: 5. The CDR3 covers 13 residues. CDR3 loop: CASMDREGSPLHF. The CDR3 DNA follows: TGTGCCAGCATGGACAGGGAAGGTTCACCCCTCCACTTT.

The count of this clone is one. The chain combines TRBV4-1 with TRBJ2-7; unclear D gene. Germline lookup yields CDR1 MGHRA and CDR2 YSYEKL. This CDR3 is built from 15 residues. V lost 2 bases and J lost 6, with 17 bases in between. DNA for the CDR3: TGCGCCAGCAGCCAAACCTGGCTAGATCCGGCCGAGCAGTACTTC. Its translation is CASSQTWLDPAEQYF.

The V and J genes are TRBV28 and TRBJ2-5, with 9 nucleotides matching TRBD1. Germline V CDR1 and CDR2: MDHEN, SYDVKM. CDR3 length: 14 amino acids. V lost 8 bases and J lost 7; bases outside the gene matches: 11. The chain's CDR3 is CASLLPGQGGTQYF. CDR3 sequence (DNA): TGTGCCAGCCTACTTCCGGGACAGGGAGGGACCCAGTACTTC.

The chain joins TRBV2 to TRBJ1-2, with 7 bases lining up with TRBD1. V shed 7 bases, J shed 3 bases, and the junction held 5 bases outside the gene matches. The CDR3 has 13 amino acids. Germline CDR1 reads SNHLY; CDR2 reads FYNNEI. CDR3 sequence reads: CASTGQFDYGYTF. The CDR3 nucleotides are TGTGCCAGCACGGGACAGTTCGACTATGGCTACACCTTC.

The J gene is TRBJ2-3, the V gene TRBV5-1; 8 bases align to TRBD1. This CDR3 region has 15 residues. Per the germline V gene, CDR1 is SGHRS and CDR2 is YFSETQ. The V and J ends lost 4 bases and 0 bases, in that order; junction bases with no gene match: 4. CDR3 loop: CASSRDRPSTDTQYF. In nucleotides, the CDR3 is TGCGCCAGCAGCAGGGACAGGCCTAGCACAGATACGCAGTATTTT.

This sequence joins TRBV6-1 and TRBJ1-1; 8 bases are a match to TRBD1. This CDR3 is 16 amino acids long. J was trimmed by 0 bases and V by 3 bases; bases with no gene match: 6. The germline gives CDR1 MNHNS, CDR2 SASEGT. The CDR3 DNA is TGTGCCAGCAGTGACAACGCAGGGGGCTTGAACACTGAAGCTTTCTTT. Its translation is CASSDNAGGLNTEAFF.

The DNA for the CDR3 is TGTGCCAGCAGAGACGGGACTAGCGGGATCAATGAGCAGTTCTTC. Protein: CASRDGTSGINEQFF. The gene calls are TRBV6-6 and TRBJ2-1; 13 positions match TRBD2. CDR1 and CDR2 from the germline V gene are MNHNY and SVGAGI (reference sequence). The CDR3 is 15 amino acids. V was clipped by 6 bases and J by 6 bases; unmatched bases: 5.

The chain employs TRBV7-2 and TRBJ2-3; 10 positions agree with TRBD2. This CDR3 comprises 16 residues. J gave up 2 bases and V 1 base, and 3 bases lay outside the gene matches. Germline V gene sequence: CDR1 SGHTA, CDR2 FQGNSA. CDR3 sequence reads: CASSLGAGGTTDTQYF. The CDR3 DNA follows: TGTGCCAGCAGCTTAGGAGCGGGAGGGACCACAGATACGCAGTATTTT.

The rearrangement joins TRBV4-1 to TRBJ2-1, with D maybe TRBD1 (5 bases). Germline V gene data show CDR1 as MGHRA and CDR2 as YSYEKL. This CDR3 has 16 residues. With 1 base removed from V and 4 bases from J, the gap between germline ends came to 14 bases. This CDR3 reads CASSQGWGVRYNEQFF. As DNA, the CDR3 is TGCGCCAGCAGCCAAGGTTGGGGCGTACGATACAATGAGCAGTTCTTC.

The rearrangement uses TRBV9 and TRBJ1-2; D remains ambiguous. The V and J ends lost 0 bases and 2 bases respectively, with 11 bases between them. This CDR3 spans 15 amino acids. Germline V lookup: CDR1 SGDLS, CDR2 YYNGEE. The CDR3 DNA reads TGTGCCAGCAGCGTAGGCACTTCCGCCAACTATGGCTACACCTTC. Translating gives CASSVGTSANYGYTF.

This clone was detected only once. The V and J genes are TRBV10-2 and TRBJ1-5; D unresolved. V gave up 4 bases and J gave up 4 bases, with 11 bases separating them. CDR3 length equals 14 residues. CDR1 and CDR2 from the germline V gene are WSHSY and SAAADI. DNA for the CDR3: TGCGCCAGCAGTGCCGGGAGTCTAAATCAGCCCCAGCATTTT. Protein product: CASSAGSLNQPQHF.

In DNA form, the CDR3 reads TGTGCCTGGTCTACTAGCGGGAGAGGAGAGACCCAGTACTTC. It yields the protein CAWSTSGRGETQYF. This chain connects TRBV30 to TRBJ2-5; 11 nucleotides line up with TRBD2. The CDR3 sequence is 14 residues long. Germline V gene lookup returns CDR1 GTSNPN and CDR2 SVGIG (reference sequence). V lost 5 bases, J lost 4 bases, and 6 bases stayed unmatched. The entire variable domain, with the rest obtained from reference TRBV30 and TRBJ2-5, is as follows: SQTIHQWPATLVQPVGSPLSLECTVEGTSNPNLYWYRQAAGRGLQLLFYSVGIGQISSEVPQNLSASRPQDRQFILSSKKLLLSDSGFYLCAWSTSGRGETQYFGPGTRLLVL.

This clone was picked up one time. The chain links TRBV5-1 to TRBJ1-4, with D possibly matching TRBD1 (5 bases). CDR1 SGHRS and CDR2 YFSETQ come from the germline V gene. CDR3 length: 16 residues. V shed 4 bases and J shed 2 bases, with 15 bases lying between them. The CDR3 nucleotides are TGCGCCAGCAGCCCCAACGCAGGGACTACTAATGAAAAACTGTTTTTT. It translates to CASSPNAGTTNEKLFF.

This clone ranks as medium-sized. This chain links TRBV27 with TRBJ1-2; D not certain. The V gene lost 6 bases and the J gene lost 4 bases, with 12 bases spanning the gap. The germline V gene has CDR1 MNHEY and CDR2 SMNVEV (reference sequence). The CDR3 runs 13 residues. CDR3 nucleotide sequence: TGTGCCAGCAGCCCCGCGCGTAGCTATGGCTACACCTTC. Amino acids: CASSPARSYGYTF.

The rearrangement uses TRBV28 and TRBJ2-1; a weak D match, TRBD2 (6 bases). This CDR3 comprises 12 residues. Germline CDR1 and CDR2: MDHEN and SYDVKM. Trimming pared 8 bases from V and 4 bases from J, leaving 9 bases between. This CDR3 reads CASLGGYNEQFF. In DNA, the CDR3 is TGTGCCAGCCTTGGAGGGTACAATGAGCAGTTCTTC. The complete variable domain, with remaining parts taken from reference TRBV28 and TRBJ2-1, reads DVKVTQSSRYLVKRTGEKVFLECVQDMDHENMFWYRQDPGLGLRLIYFSYDVKMKEKGDIPEGYSVSREKKERFSLILESASTNQTSMYLCASLGGYNEQFFGPGTRLTVL.

The chain is built from TRBV5-1 and TRBJ2-5, with 13 bases that match TRBD2. The germline V gene has CDR1 SGHRS and CDR2 YFSETQ. Trimming cost V 0 bases and J 4 bases; bases outside gene matches: 3. The CDR3 runs to 16 residues. The CDR3 loop reads CASSLAGLAGVETQYF. CDR3 DNA: TGCGCCAGCAGCTTGGCCGGACTAGCGGGAGTAGAGACCCAGTACTTC.

The chain employs TRBV5-4 and TRBJ2-5, with 9 bases identical to TRBD1. The length of the CDR3 is 16 residues. Per the germline V gene, CDR1 is SGHNT and CDR2 is YYREEE (reference sequence). Unmatched junction bases numbered 6, after V lost 3 bases and J lost 0 bases. CDR3 sequence (DNA): TGTGCCAGCAGCTCCGGACAGGGGATAAACCAAGAGACCCAGTACTTC. Encoded protein: CASSSGQGINQETQYF. The full variable domain, completed using reference TRBV5-4 and TRBJ2-5, is ETGVTQSPTHLIKTRGQQVTLRCSSQSGHNTVSWYQQALGQGPQFIFQYYREEENGRGNFPPRFSGLQFPNYSSELNVNALELDDSALYLCASSSGQGINQETQYFGPGTRLLVL.

The CDR3 here is CASSMRQDNEKLFF. CDR3 sequence (DNA): TGTGCCAGCAGCATGCGACAGGATAATGAAAAACTGTTTTTT. This chain connects TRBV7-9 to TRBJ1-4; the D gene is possibly TRBD1 (6 bases). V was clipped by 5 bases and J by 4 bases, with 11 bases between them. The CDR3 is made up of 14 amino acids. CDR1 and CDR2 from the germline V gene are SEHNR and FQNEAQ (reference sequence).

The chain has TRBV6-2 or TRBV6-3 and TRBJ2-1; 14 positions match TRBD2. Per the germline V gene, CDR1 is MNHEY and CDR2 is SVGEGT. V shed 4 bases and J 2 bases; nucleotides not matched to a gene: 4. The CDR3 sequence is 17 residues long. DNA of the CDR3: TGTGCCAGCAGTTCTCGGACTAGCGGGAGGACCTACAATGAGCAGTTCTTC. Its translation is CASSSRTSGRTYNEQFF.

V gene TRBV28 combines with J gene TRBJ1-2; D unclear. V shed 6 bases and J shed 4 bases, with 15 bases lying between them. The CDR3 is 14 residues long. Germline V gene data show CDR1 as MDHEN and CDR2 as SYDVKM. CDR3: CASSPTLGSYGYTF. The CDR3 nucleotides are TGTGCCAGCAGCCCCACGTTGGGCTCCTATGGCTACACCTTC.

This clone was seen once. The chain couples TRBV2 to TRBJ2-7, with 8 positions matching TRBD1. CDR3 length: 15 residues. V was clipped by 7 bases and J by 6 bases; unmatched bases: 14. In germline, CDR1 is SNHLY, CDR2 FYNNEI. DNA for the CDR3: TGTGCCAGCACTCACACGACAGGGGCCTTGGGCGAGCAGTACTTC. It specifies CASTHTTGALGEQYF.